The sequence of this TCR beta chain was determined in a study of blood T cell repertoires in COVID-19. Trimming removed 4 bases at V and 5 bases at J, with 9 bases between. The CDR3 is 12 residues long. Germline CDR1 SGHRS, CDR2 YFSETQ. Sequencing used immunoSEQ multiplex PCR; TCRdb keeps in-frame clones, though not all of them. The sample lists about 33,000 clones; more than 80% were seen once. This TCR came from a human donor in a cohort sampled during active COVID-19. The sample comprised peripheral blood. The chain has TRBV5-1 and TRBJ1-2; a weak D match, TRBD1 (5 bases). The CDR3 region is CASSPDRYGYTF. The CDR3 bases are TGCGCCAGCAGCCCCGACAGATATGGCTACACCTTC.